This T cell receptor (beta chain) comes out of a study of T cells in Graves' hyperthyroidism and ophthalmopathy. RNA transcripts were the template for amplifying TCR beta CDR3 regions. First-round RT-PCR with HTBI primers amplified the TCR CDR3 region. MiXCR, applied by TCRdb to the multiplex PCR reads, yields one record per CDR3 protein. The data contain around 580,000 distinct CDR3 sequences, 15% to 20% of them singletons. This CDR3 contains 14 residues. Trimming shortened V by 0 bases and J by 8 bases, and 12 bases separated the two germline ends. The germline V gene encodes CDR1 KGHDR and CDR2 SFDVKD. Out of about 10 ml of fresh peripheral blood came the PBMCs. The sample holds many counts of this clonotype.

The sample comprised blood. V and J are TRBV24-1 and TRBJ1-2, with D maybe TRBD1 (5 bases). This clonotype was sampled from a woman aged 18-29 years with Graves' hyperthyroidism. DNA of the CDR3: TGTGCCACCAGTGATTTGGGCAGGGTACACGGCTACACCTTC. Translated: CATSDLGRVHGYTF.